Shown below are 25 T cell receptor beta chains from a single sample sequenced in a study of human T cells and chemical hapten exposure (dated by TCRdb to the early 2020s). The time point label for this specimen denotes: patch test 1, 2 weeks after DPC sensitization. The treatment or condition label here, explained by the study, means: therapeutic diphenylcyclopropenone sensitization with weekly scalp DPC. Libraries were built with RACE. The reads were generated on a NextSeq 500. TCRdb cleaned the public reads at Q25 with fastp, built clones with MiXCR and kept in-frame beta chains. For every CDR3 protein sequence, its rows merge into one entry that carries the most common genes and DNA. The sample profile shows 180,000 or so distinct CDR3 sequences; around 24% of them were found once. The ten largest clones capture under 7.5% of the sample. The specimen comprised whole blood, sampled in connection with sensitization to the hapten diphenylcyclopropenone (DPC). Every receptor here comes from a woman aged 50 to 65 with alopecia areata. Some clones in this sample may be carry-over from other donors' samples.

This clonotype showed up just a few times. The CDR3 is CASSSGLGGQGGEKLFF. CDR3 DNA sequence: TGTGCCAGCAGTTCGGGTTTGGGGGGACAGGGGGGCGAAAAACTGTTTTTT. The V gene is TRBV28, the J gene TRBJ1-4; 11 nucleotides align to TRBD1. V was pared by 4 bases and J by 8 bases, with 12 bases of the junction left unmatched. Germline CDR1 MDHEN, CDR2 SYDVKM. This CDR3 contains 17 residues.

This clonotype came up a few times. The V gene is TRBV10-3, the J gene TRBJ2-2, with 8 bases fitting TRBD2. With 6 bases clipped from V and 4 bases from J, the junction kept 10 bases outside the gene matches. The CDR3 is made up of 16 amino acids. From germline, CDR1 is ENHRY and CDR2 SYGVKD. CDR3 bases: TGTGCCATCAGGGCAGGAGCGGGAGATCGCACCGGGGAGCTGTTTTTT. Amino acids: CAIRAGAGDRTGELFF.

This clonotype was seen more than once but under ten times. The rearrangement links TRBV20-1 to TRBJ2-2; 9 nucleotides agree with TRBD2. This CDR3 comprises 14 residues. Germline V lookup: CDR1 DFQATT, CDR2 SNEGSKA (reference sequence). The V segment lost 6 bases and the J segment 2 bases; nucleotides outside the gene matches: 4. The CDR3 bases are TGCAGTGCCACTCTAGCGGGAAACACCGGGGAGCTGTTTTTT. Translation gives CSATLAGNTGELFF.

The chain recombines TRBV9 with TRBJ1-3, with TRBD1 matching over 8 bases. The germline CDR1 and CDR2 sequences are SGDLS and YYNGEE. This CDR3 spans 19 amino acids. V trimming: 0 bases; J trimming: 1 base; junction bases outside the gene matches: 12. CDR3 amino acids: CASSVGLRGQGASGNTIYF. CDR3 coding DNA: TGTGCCAGCAGCGTAGGATTAAGGGGGCAGGGGGCGTCTGGAAACACCATATATTTT.

The chain joins TRBV7-8 to TRBJ2-7; 10 bases line up with TRBD2. CDR3 size: 15 residues. Germline V lookup: CDR1 SGHVS, CDR2 FQNEAQ. The V gene end was trimmed by 3 bases and the J gene end by 7 bases; junction bases not matched to a gene: 9. CDR3 nucleotide sequence: TGTGCCAGCAGCTTCCGACTAGCGGGCCTCCGGGAGCAGTACTTC. Translating gives CASSFRLAGLREQYF.

This clonotype turned up a few times. The chain is built from TRBV20-1 and TRBJ2-5, with D possibly being TRBD2 (6 bases). Germline CDR1 reads DFQATT; CDR2 reads SNEGSKA (reference sequence). Trimming pared 5 bases from V and 0 bases from J, leaving 13 bases between. The CDR3 spans 14 residues. The CDR3, as DNA: TGCAGTGCTGTGGAGGGGTTTGACCAAGAGACCCAGTACTTC. Its protein is CSAVEGFDQETQYF.

This clonotype appeared a few times. The chain is built from TRBV3-1 and TRBJ1-3; D is ambiguous. The CDR3 loop spans 12 amino acids. V lost 6 bases and J 9 bases, leaving 12 bases between the germline ends. CDR1 LGHDT and CDR2 YNNKEL come from the germline V gene (reference sequence). The CDR3 nucleotides read TGTGCCAGCAGTCACCCCTCGGGCACCATATATTTT. This encodes CASSHPSGTIYF.

This clonotype appeared a few times. This chain connects TRBV20-1 to TRBJ1-1; D is unclear. Trimming pared 3 bases from V and 0 bases from J, leaving 14 bases between. This CDR3 contains 15 residues. Germline-derived CDR1 and CDR2 are DFQATT and SNEGSKA (reference sequence). As DNA, the CDR3 is TGCAGTGCTAGTCCGGCAGAGAGAATGAACACTGAAGCTTTCTTT. It codes for CSASPAERMNTEAFF.

This clonotype was counted many times. The V and J genes are TRBV12-5 and TRBJ2-1; D is unresolved. Trimming removed 3 bases at V and 1 base at J, with 7 bases between. The CDR3 sequence is 14 residues long. Germline V gene data show CDR1 as LGHNT and CDR2 as FRNRAP. The chain's CDR3 is CASGLGFSYNEQFF. DNA of the CDR3: TGTGCTAGTGGTTTAGGTTTTTCCTACAATGAGCAGTTCTTC.

This chain joins TRBV3-1 and TRBJ1-6, with TRBD1 matching over 7 bases. J was trimmed by 8 bases and V by 3 bases; bases with no gene match: 4. CDR1 LGHDT and CDR2 YNNKEL come from the germline V gene (reference sequence). There are 14 residues in the CDR3. Here the CDR3 DNA reads TGTGCCAGCAGCCACCGGACAGGTTATTCACCCCTCCACTTT. As protein: CASSHRTGYSPLHF.

This clonotype was recorded many times. The chain joins TRBV29-1 to TRBJ2-7; 9 bases align to TRBD1. Germline lookup yields CDR1 SQVTM and CDR2 ANQGSEA. CDR3 length equals 14 residues. V trimming: 4 bases; J trimming: 5 bases; junction bases outside the gene matches: 9. The CDR3 DNA is TGCAGCGTTGGAAGGGGACAGGGCGTCGACGAGCAGTACTTC. This sequence encodes CSVGRGQGVDEQYF.

This clonotype has more than one count but fewer than ten. This chain links TRBV11-2 with TRBJ2-7, with D hard to call. This CDR3 has 13 amino acids. CDR1 and CDR2 from the germline V gene are SGHAT and FQNNGV. With 2 bases removed from V and 7 bases from J, the gap between germline ends came to 12 bases. The CDR3 region is CASSLSLVVEQYF. CDR3 DNA: TGTGCCAGCAGCTTAAGCCTAGTGGTTGAGCAGTACTTC.

This sequence joins TRBV10-3 and TRBJ2-1; D remains ambiguous. Germline values: CDR1 ENHRY, CDR2 SYGVKD. CDR3 length: 9 residues. The V gene lost 8 bases and the J gene lost 8 bases, with 4 bases spanning the gap. The CDR3 DNA is TGTGCCATCGGGCATGAGCAGTTCTTC. Amino acids: CAIGHEQFF.

The table lists this clonotype with a few counts. This rearrangement joins TRBV5-1 to TRBJ1-4; D is unresolved. Germline CDR1 reads SGHRS; CDR2 reads YFSETQ. This CDR3 spans 14 amino acids. V was clipped by 0 bases and J by 8 bases, with 11 bases between them. CDR3 coding DNA: TGCGCCAGCAGCTTGGAAGTAGGGAAGGAAAAACTGTTTTTT. Its translation is CASSLEVGKEKLFF.

Details on this clonotype: An end of the junction does not agree with germline; a read error may underlie this. V is TRBV19 and J is TRBJ2-5, with 10 bases aligning to TRBD2. The length of the CDR3 is 17 residues. Germline V gene data show CDR1 as LNHDA and CDR2 as SQIVND (reference sequence). CDR3 region: CARSIGLAGDFQETQYF. The CDR3 nucleotides read TGTGCCAGAAGTATAGGGCTAGCGGGAGACTTTCAAGAGACCCAGTACTTC.

This clonotype has just a few counts. The rearrangement uses TRBV5-1 and TRBJ2-1; D call uncertain. In germline, CDR1 is SGHRS, CDR2 YFSETQ. V was clipped by 5 bases and J by 6 bases, with 15 bases between them. The CDR3 is 14 residues long. CDR3 bases: TGCGCCAGCAGTTATACATCTTGGTCCAATGAGCAGTTCTTC. This codes for CASSYTSWSNEQFF.

This clonotype has more than one count but fewer than ten. The gene calls are TRBV5-5 and TRBJ2-7, with 9 positions matching TRBD2. Looked up from germline, CDR1 is SGHKS and CDR2 is YYEKEE (reference sequence). The CDR3 has 15 amino acids. The V segment lost 0 bases and the J segment 4 bases; nucleotides outside the gene matches: 5. CDR3 amino acids: CASSLVAGGPYEQYF. CDR3 bases: TGTGCCAGCAGCTTGGTCGCGGGGGGGCCTTACGAGCAGTACTTC. The full variable domain, rest sourced from reference TRBV5-5 and TRBJ2-7, is DAGVTQSPTHLIKTRGQQVTLRCSPISGHKSVSWYQQVLGQGPQFIFQYYEKEERGRGNFPDRFSARQFPNYSSELNVNALLLGDSALYLCASSLVAGGPYEQYFGPGTRLTVT.

The V call is TRBV3-1, the J call TRBJ2-1; 9 bases are shared with TRBD2. The V gene end was trimmed by 0 bases and the J gene end by 5 bases; junction bases not matched to a gene: 11. From germline, CDR1 is LGHDT and CDR2 YNNKEL (reference sequence). The CDR3 length is 18 residues. The CDR3 DNA reads TGTGCCAGCAGCCAAGAGCCTAGCGGGATAGGGGGGCACAATGAGCAGTTCTTC. Its translation: CASSQEPSGIGGHNEQFF.

The chain has TRBV20-1 and TRBJ2-5; a possible D gene is TRBD2 (6 bases). CDR3 length: 15 amino acids. Germline V gene lookup returns CDR1 DFQATT and CDR2 SNEGSKA (reference sequence). The ends were cut back, 6 bases at V and 6 bases at J, with 23 bases in the middle. The CDR3 sequence: CSAPRGLSAFQTQYF. CDR3 sequence (DNA): TGCAGTGCCCCCCGGGGACTTTCGGCTTTTCAGACCCAGTACTTC.

The chain is built from TRBV3-1 and TRBJ2-1, with D unresolved. This CDR3 region has 14 residues. Germline CDR1 reads LGHDT; CDR2 reads YNNKEL (reference sequence). Trimming cost V 5 bases and J 4 bases, with 12 bases left between them. The CDR3 reads CASSGYRVYNEQFF. For the CDR3, the DNA is TGTGCCAGCAGCGGGTACCGAGTTTACAATGAGCAGTTCTTC.

The CDR3 bases are TGCAGCGTTGAGTTTGGCGGGACCTACGAGCAGTACTTC. Its translation is CSVEFGGTYEQYF. The rearrangement uses TRBV29-1 and TRBJ2-7; weak D call: TRBD2 (6 bases). V gave up 3 bases and J gave up 2 bases, with 11 bases separating them. Germline V lookup: CDR1 SQVTM, CDR2 ANQGSEA. The CDR3 extends over 13 amino acids.

J is TRBJ2-1 and V is TRBV20-1; D may be TRBD1 (5 bases). Trimming took off 5 bases at V and 2 bases at J, with 13 bases between the two ends. Per the germline V gene, CDR1 is DFQATT and CDR2 is SNEGSKA (reference sequence). The CDR3 length is 14 residues. The CDR3 DNA reads TGCAGTGCTGGGGCGGACCCCACCTACAATGAGCAGTTCTTC. Its protein is CSAGADPTYNEQFF.

Only a few counts were recorded for this clonotype. V usage is TRBV10-1 and J usage is TRBJ2-3; D might be TRBD1 or TRBD2, each matching 5 bases. V lost 2 bases to trimming and J lost 0 bases, with 9 bases between them. The CDR3 runs to 15 residues. The germline V gene has CDR1 WNHNN and CDR2 SYGVQD (reference sequence). This CDR3 is CASSEMGDSTDTQYF. CDR3 DNA sequence: TGCGCCAGCAGTGAGATGGGGGATAGCACAGATACGCAGTATTTT.

This clonotype was counted only a few times. The genes are TRBV20-1 and TRBJ2-7; 9 positions match TRBD1. V was clipped by 8 bases and J by 6 bases; unmatched bases: 17. Germline V gene data show CDR1 as DFQATT and CDR2 as SNEGSKA (reference sequence). The CDR3 totals 15 residues. The chain's CDR3 is CSFLRDRVNEREQYF. CDR3 DNA sequence: TGCAGTTTCCTTCGGGACAGGGTAAACGAGCGCGAGCAGTACTTC.

The genes are TRBV27 and TRBJ1-1; D is ambiguous. Between the trimmed V and J ends, which lost 8 bases and 5 bases, there was a span of 18 bases. CDR3 length: 14 amino acids. The V gene's germline CDR1 is MNHEY and CDR2 SMNVEV (reference sequence). The CDR3 DNA reads as TGTGCCAGCTCGAAGGCCAGTCACGAAACTGAAGCTTTCTTT. Amino acids: CASSKASHETEAFF.